Listed here is a single T cell receptor (beta chain). This specimen belongs to a study of blood T cell repertoires in COVID-19. Study overall: COVID-19 samples from acute and convalescent phases originated in the United States, Italy and Spain. Nucleic acid was either cDNA or gDNA, and it came from T cells, B-cell-depleted T cells, or PBMCs.

Using immunoSEQ multiplex PCR, the repertoire was profiled, and TCRdb retains in-frame clones only, with some absent. The profile shows 300,000 to 400,000 clones, approximately 88% of them singletons. CDR1 is MGHDK and CDR2 is SYGVNS in the germline V gene. The CDR3 runs to 15 residues. V was clipped by 3 bases and J by 3 bases, with 14 bases between them. Researchers sorted participants into cohorts using their self-reported clinical history. This TCR was sampled from a woman aged 25 to 39 with acute COVID-19. Sequenced sample: PBMCs or T cells enriched from blood (not recorded which). The J gene is TRBJ1-1, the V gene TRBV25-1, with TRBD1 as a possible D gene (6 bases). DNA for the CDR3: TGTGCCAGCAGTGATCTGGGGGGGCCCTACACTGAAGCTTTCTTT. Its protein product is CASSDLGGPYTEAFF.